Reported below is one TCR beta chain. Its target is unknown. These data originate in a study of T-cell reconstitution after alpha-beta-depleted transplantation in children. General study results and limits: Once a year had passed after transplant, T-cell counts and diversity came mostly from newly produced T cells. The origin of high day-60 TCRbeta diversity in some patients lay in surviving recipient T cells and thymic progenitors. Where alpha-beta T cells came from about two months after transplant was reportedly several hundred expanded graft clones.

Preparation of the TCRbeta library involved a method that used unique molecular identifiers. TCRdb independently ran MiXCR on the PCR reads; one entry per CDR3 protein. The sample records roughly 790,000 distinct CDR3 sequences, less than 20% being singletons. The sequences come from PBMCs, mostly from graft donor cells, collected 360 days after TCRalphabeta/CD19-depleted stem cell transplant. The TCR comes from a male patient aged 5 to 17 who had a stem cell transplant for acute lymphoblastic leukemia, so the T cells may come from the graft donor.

CDR3 coding DNA: TGCGCCAGCAGCTTACAGGGGGCAATCTACGAGCAGTACTTC. This sequence encodes CASSLQGAIYEQYF. The rearrangement links TRBV5-1 to TRBJ2-7, with 9 bases aligning to TRBD1. Per germline, CDR1 SGHRS and CDR2 YFSETQ. The trim removed 2 bases at V and 3 bases at J, leaving 3 bases unmatched. The CDR3 totals 14 residues.